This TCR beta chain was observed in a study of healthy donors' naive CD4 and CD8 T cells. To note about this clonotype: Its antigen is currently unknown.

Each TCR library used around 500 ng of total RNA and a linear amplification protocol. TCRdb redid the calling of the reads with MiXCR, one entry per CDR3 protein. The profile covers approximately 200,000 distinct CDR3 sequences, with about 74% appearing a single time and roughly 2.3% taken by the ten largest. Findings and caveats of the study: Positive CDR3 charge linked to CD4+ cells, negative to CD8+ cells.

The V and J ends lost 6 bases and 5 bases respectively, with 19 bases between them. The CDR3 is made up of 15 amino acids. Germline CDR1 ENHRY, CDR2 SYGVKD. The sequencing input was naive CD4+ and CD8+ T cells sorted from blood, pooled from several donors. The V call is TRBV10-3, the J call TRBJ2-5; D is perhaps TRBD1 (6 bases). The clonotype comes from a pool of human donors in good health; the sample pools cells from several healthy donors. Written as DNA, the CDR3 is TGTGCCATCAGCCCTTACTCTTCAGGGGACGAGACCCAGTACTTC. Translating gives CAISPYSSGDETQYF.